These T cell receptor beta chains were read from a single sample in a study of blood T cell repertoires in COVID-19. The repertoire was sequenced with immunoSEQ multiplex PCR; TCRdb's copy has only in-frame clones and lacks some. Here the sample spans over 65,000 clones, 75% to 90% being singletons. The sequenced sample was peripheral blood. The receptors were gathered from a man between 45 and 60 years old with active or convalescent COVID-19. CDR3s include the opening cysteine and the closing phenylalanine or tryptophan. The D gene is left open where the match is weak. Where a row states a size, it is once, few, many or the class of an expanded clone; other rows omit it.

j_call d_call v_call clone_size cdr3_nt cdr3_aa
TRBJ2-2 TRBD2 TRBV18 once TGTGCCAGCTCACTAGGGAGGGACACCGGGGAGCTGTTTTTT CASSLGRDTGELFF
TRBJ2-4 NA TRBV5-6 NA TGTGCCAGCACCGATTGGGCAGATCCAAACATTCAGTACTTC CASTDWADPNIQYF
TRBJ2-2 NA TRBV4-2 NA TGTGCCAGCAGCCAAGTCAACGGGGTCGCCGCCGGGGAGCTGTTTTTT CASSQVNGVAAGELFF
TRBJ1-2 TRBD1 TRBV3-1/TRBV3-2 NA TGTGCCAGCAGTCGTACAGGGGGCGATGGCTACACCTTC CASSRTGGDGYTF
TRBJ1-5 NA TRBV19 NA TGTGCCACCAAACCGACAGGAAGAAGGCAGCCCCAGCATTTT CATKPTGRRQPQHF
TRBJ1-5 TRBD1 TRBV6-5 NA TGTGCCAGTAGAACAGGGGCCAATCAGCCCCAGCATTTT CASRTGANQPQHF
TRBJ2-7 TRBD1 TRBV30 NA TGTGCCTGGAGTGTACAGTTCGACAGGGGGCCCCCCGTCTCCTACGAGCAGTACTTC CAWSVQFDRGPPVSYEQYF
TRBJ1-5 NA TRBV6-1 NA TGTGCCAGCAGTGAAGGGCGGCTTGTGGCCGAAAGCAATCAGCCCCAGCATTTT CASSEGRLVAESNQPQHF
TRBJ1-1 TRBD1 TRBV30 NA TGTGCCTGGAGTGTTGACAGGGAAAAAACTGAAGCTTTCTTT CAWSVDREKTEAFF
TRBJ1-2 TRBD1 TRBV28 once TGTGCCAGCAGATTGGCCGGGACAGGGAATGGCTACACCTTC CASRLAGTGNGYTF
TRBJ2-1 TRBD2 TRBV24-1 NA TGTGCCACCAGTGGCCAGACTAGCGGGACGGGTGAGCAGTTCTTC CATSGQTSGTGEQFF
TRBJ2-3 NA TRBV7-2 NA TGTGCCAGCAGCGCAGAGGCTAGCGTCACAGATACGCAGTATTTT CASSAEASVTDTQYF
TRBJ2-3 NA TRBV7-9 NA TGTGCCAGCAGCTTAGATGTCGGTGGTGATACGCAGTATTTT CASSLDVGGDTQYF
TRBJ2-1 TRBD2 TRBV19 NA TGTGCCAGTAGTGGATGGGGGACTAGTCGGTTCTTC CASSGWGTSRFF
TRBJ2-5 NA TRBV5-4 NA TGTGCCAGCAGCTTGGAGGGGGGGATGGAGACCCAGTACTTC CASSLEGGMETQYF
TRBJ2-1 NA TRBV6-5 NA TGTGCCACCAGGGGAGGGGGTCGTTTCAATGAGCAGTTCTTC CATRGGGRFNEQFF
TRBJ2-7 TRBD2 TRBV5-4 NA TGTGCCAGCAGCCGGACTAGCGGTCGGGCCGAGCAGTACTTC CASSRTSGRAEQYF
TRBJ1-5 TRBD1 TRBV24-1 once TGTGCCACCGGCCAGGACAGGGGGAATCAGCCCCAGCATTTT CATGQDRGNQPQHF
TRBJ1-3 TRBD1 TRBV15 NA TGTGCCACCAGCAGAGGACAGGGGGCTGGAAACACCATATATTTT CATSRGQGAGNTIYF
TRBJ2-2 NA TRBV7-9 NA TGTGCCAGCAAAGGATGGATAGGGGCGACCGGGGAGCTGTTTTTT CASKGWIGATGELFF
TRBJ1-1 NA TRBV18 once TGTGCCAGCTCACCACCGGGGGCAAGGAGCACTGAAGCTTTCTTT CASSPPGARSTEAFF
TRBJ1-5 TRBD1 TRBV19 NA TGTGCCAGTAGTATTCAGACAGGGCAACCGTATAGCAATCAGCCCCAGCATTTT CASSIQTGQPYSNQPQHF
TRBJ1-5 TRBD1 TRBV4-3 NA TGCGCCAGCAGCCCAGGACAGGGGCGCAGGGGGCAGCCCCAGCATTTT CASSPGQGRRGQPQHF
TRBJ1-5 TRBD1 TRBV10-3 many TGTGCCATCAGTGATTCCGACAGGGGGTATCAGCCCCAGCATTTT CAISDSDRGYQPQHF
TRBJ2-7 NA TRBV11-1 few TGTGCCAGCAGTTCTAGTCAGAAGTTTCCCTACGAGCAGTACTTC CASSSSQKFPYEQYF
TRBJ2-3 NA TRBV19 NA TGTGCCAGTACTGCGGGGGCGAGCACAGATACGCAGTATTTT CASTAGASTDTQYF
TRBJ1-1 TRBD1 TRBV29-1 few TGCAGCGTTGGATCGACAGGGGCGAACACTGAAGCTTTCTTT CSVGSTGANTEAFF
TRBJ2-5 NA TRBV3-1/TRBV3-2 few TGTGCCAGCAGCCATGCTGAGGGTCCGGGGGTCCAAGAGACCCAGTACTTC CASSHAEGPGVQETQYF
TRBJ1-2 TRBD1 TRBV5-1 NA TGCGCCAGCAGCGGAGACAGGGGGCAGTTTGGCTACACCTTC CASSGDRGQFGYTF
TRBJ2-2 TRBD2 TRBV3-1/TRBV3-2 NA TGTGCCAGCGCCGGGACTAGCGGGAGTGTGAACACCGGGGAGCTGTTTTTT CASAGTSGSVNTGELFF
TRBJ2-2 NA TRBV6-6 NA TGTGCCAGCGGGGCGGGACCGAACACCGGGGAGCTGTTTTTT CASGAGPNTGELFF
TRBJ1-2 NA TRBV27 NA TGTGCCAGCAGTTTCCTGGGGGGGAATGGCTACACCTTC CASSFLGGNGYTF
TRBJ1-6 TRBD1 TRBV25-1 NA TGTGCCAGCAGTGAACCGGGACAGGGGTCTTCACCCCTCCACTTT CASSEPGQGSSPLHF
TRBJ1-5 TRBD1 TRBV2 NA TGTGCCAGCAGTGTACAGGGGAATAGTCAGCCCCAGCATTTT CASSVQGNSQPQHF
TRBJ1-5 NA TRBV19 NA TGTGCCAGTAGTATACCTCTGAAGGAGGATCAGCCCCAGCATTTT CASSIPLKEDQPQHF
TRBJ2-3 NA TRBV5-4 NA TGTGCCAGCAGCTTGGGGACTAGCACAGATACGCAGTATTTT CASSLGTSTDTQYF
TRBJ1-1 TRBD1 TRBV11-3 NA TGTGCCAGCAGCCCTAGGACAGGGGGCGAAGCTTTCTTT CASSPRTGGEAFF
TRBJ1-4 NA TRBV9 NA TGTGCCAGCAGCGTAGGTAGACAGGAAGAAAAACTGTTTTTT CASSVGRQEEKLFF
TRBJ2-5 TRBD1 TRBV7-2 NA TGTGCCAGCAGCAATAGTCCCGTGGTAGGGGGCGGGGAGACCCAGTACTTC CASSNSPVVGGGETQYF
TRBJ1-2 TRBD1 TRBV7-2 NA TGTGCCAGCAGCTCCCGGCGGGACAGGGTCGGCGGCTACACCTTC CASSSRRDRVGGYTF
TRBJ2-3 TRBD1 TRBV18 NA TGTGCCAGCTCACGGGACAGCCGGACAGATACGCAGTATTTT CASSRDSRTDTQYF
TRBJ2-1 TRBD2 TRBV18 NA TGTGCCAGCTCACCATATTCGCGGGGGGTCAATGAGCAGTTCTTC CASSPYSRGVNEQFF